The following is a T cell receptor beta chain sequence with its context. Its specificity is not known. This sample was included in a study of T cell repertoires in cytomegalovirus infection. About the study: Public TCR beta signature analysis indicated the presence of both CMV infection and matching HLA type. General study findings and limits: Ex vivo responses were dominated by HLA-C-restricted CMV-specific TCR beta clonotypes. Cumulative frequency (of public TCR beta family members) identified carriers of CMV plus the relevant HLA.

A single record per CDR3 protein comes from TCRdb applying MiXCR to the reads. This table has some 180,000 distinct CDR3 sequences, approximately 18% appearing once. Germline V gives CDR1 MDHEN, CDR2 SYDVKM. The J segment lost 2 bases and the V segment lost 4 bases, leaving 6 bases of the junction unmatched. This CDR3 has 15 amino acids. The chain couples TRBV28 to TRBJ2-7; TRBD1 matches at 9 bases. Sequenced sample: CD8+ T cells from PBMCs. The sequence was obtained from a human donor in good health (CMV status not recorded). Some clones in this sample may be carry-over from other donors' samples. Here the CDR3 DNA reads TGTGCCAGCAGTTCACCTGGGACAGGGCCCTACGAGCAGTACTTC. Translating gives CASSSPGTGPYEQYF. Full variable domain (missing parts from reference TRBV28 and TRBJ2-7): DVKVTQSSRYLVKRTGEKVFLECVQDMDHENMFWYRQDPGLGLRLIYFSYDVKMKEKGDIPEGYSVSREKKERFSLILESASTNQTSMYLCASSSPGTGPYEQYFGPGTRLTVT.